This TCR beta chain is drawn from a study of blood T cell repertoires in COVID-19. Looking at the study overall: The study drew acute and convalescent COVID-19 samples from the United States, Italy and Spain. In each case, the material was cDNA or gDNA derived from T cells, B-cell-depleted T cells, or PBMCs.

Germline V lookup: CDR1 LGHNT, CDR2 FRNRAP. This CDR3 is 13 amino acids long. With 0 bases removed from V and 15 bases from J, the gap between germline ends came to 15 bases. Original analysis: Reference gene primer amplification gave nucleated cell count estimates. The repertoire was sequenced with immunoSEQ multiplex PCR; TCRdb's copy has only in-frame clones and lacks some. Clone size and V and J calls were adopted from that table, with D and trimming inferred from the DNA. Of about 260,000 clones listed, around 87% were seen once; the top ten hold about 4%. The chain recombines TRBV12-5 with TRBJ2-4, with D uncertain. The sequence was collected from a man aged 18 to 35 with active or convalescent COVID-19. The sequencing sample was made of peripheral blood. The CDR3 is CASGLVQFGIRYF. CDR3 nucleotides: TGTGCTAGTGGTTTGGTACAGTTCGGCATCAGGTACTTC.